This TCR beta chain was found in a study of T cells in Graves' hyperthyroidism and ophthalmopathy. This clonotype was counted many times. Hyperthyroidism of Graves' type that showed no ophthalmopathy progression within 18 months was stable. Patients were excluded for uncontrolled infection, other autoimmune disease, pregnancy or lactation. Diagnoses rested on clinical symptoms, serum thyroxine and TRAb, thyroid ultrasound and orbital computed tomography. It was RNA transcripts that yielded the amplified TCR beta CDR3 regions. The HTBI primer set was used in a first-round RT-PCR of the TCR CDR3. MiXCR, run by TCRdb on the multiplex PCR reads, gives a single entry per CDR3 protein. The profile covers around 620,000 distinct CDR3 sequences, with roughly 16% appearing a single time and approximately 3.8% taken by the ten largest. The receptor comes from a woman in her 30s with Graves' hyperthyroidism. The sample taken for sequencing was blood.

The CDR3 nucleotides are TGTGCCACCGGACTAGTACTGAGAAATGAGCAGTTCTTC. Amino acid sequence: CATGLVLRNEQFF. J is TRBJ2-1 and V is TRBV28; 7 positions match TRBD2. Trimming cost V 10 bases and J 7 bases; bases outside gene matches: 10. Germline CDR1 is MDHEN and CDR2 is SYDVKM. The CDR3 has 13 amino acids.